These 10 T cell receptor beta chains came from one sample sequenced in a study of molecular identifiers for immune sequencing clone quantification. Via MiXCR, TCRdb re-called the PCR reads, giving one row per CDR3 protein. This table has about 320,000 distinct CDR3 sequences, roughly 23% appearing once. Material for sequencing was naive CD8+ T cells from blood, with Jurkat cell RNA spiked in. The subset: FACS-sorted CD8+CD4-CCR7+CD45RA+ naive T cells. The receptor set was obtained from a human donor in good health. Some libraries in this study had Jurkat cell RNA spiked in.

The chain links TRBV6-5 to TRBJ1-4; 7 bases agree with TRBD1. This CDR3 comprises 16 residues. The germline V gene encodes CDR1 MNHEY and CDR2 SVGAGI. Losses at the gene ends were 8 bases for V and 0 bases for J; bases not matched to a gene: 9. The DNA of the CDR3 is TGTGCCAGCGGGCCAACAGGGGCCGCAACTAATGAAAAACTGTTTTTT. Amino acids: CASGPTGAATNEKLFF.

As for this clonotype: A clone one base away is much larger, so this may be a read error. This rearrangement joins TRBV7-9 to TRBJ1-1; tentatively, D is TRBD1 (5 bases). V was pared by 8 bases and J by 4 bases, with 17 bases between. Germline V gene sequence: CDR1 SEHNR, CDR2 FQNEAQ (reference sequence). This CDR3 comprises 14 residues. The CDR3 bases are TGTGCCAGCGGCTCCCTGGACGGGGGCACTGAAGCTTTCTTT. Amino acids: CASGSLDGGTEAFF.

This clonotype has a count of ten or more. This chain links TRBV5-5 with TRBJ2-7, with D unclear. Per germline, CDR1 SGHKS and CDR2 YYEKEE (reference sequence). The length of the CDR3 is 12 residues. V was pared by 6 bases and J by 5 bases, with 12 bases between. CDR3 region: CASTQTPDEQYF. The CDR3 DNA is TGTGCCAGCACACAGACTCCTGACGAGCAGTACTTC. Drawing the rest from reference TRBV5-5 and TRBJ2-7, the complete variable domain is DAGVTQSPTHLIKTRGQQVTLRCSPISGHKSVSWYQQVLGQGPQFIFQYYEKEERGRGNFPDRFSARQFPNYSSELNVNALLLGDSALYLCASTQTPDEQYFGPGTRLTVT.

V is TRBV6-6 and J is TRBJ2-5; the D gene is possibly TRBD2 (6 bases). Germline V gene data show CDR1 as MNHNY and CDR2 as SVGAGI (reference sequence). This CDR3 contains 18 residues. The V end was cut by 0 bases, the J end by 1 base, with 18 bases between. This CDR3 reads CASSYSGGTIPTQETQYF. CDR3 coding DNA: TGTGCCAGCAGTTACTCGGGGGGAACGATCCCCACCCAAGAGACCCAGTACTTC.

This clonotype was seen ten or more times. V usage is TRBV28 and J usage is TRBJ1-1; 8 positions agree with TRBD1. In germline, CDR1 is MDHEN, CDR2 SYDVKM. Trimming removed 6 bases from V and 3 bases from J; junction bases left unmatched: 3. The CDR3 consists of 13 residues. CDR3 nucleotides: TGTGCCAGCAGCCGACAGGGGTACACTGAAGCTTTCTTT. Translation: CASSRQGYTEAFF. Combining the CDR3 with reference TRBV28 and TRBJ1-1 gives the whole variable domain DVKVTQSSRYLVKRTGEKVFLECVQDMDHENMFWYRQDPGLGLRLIYFSYDVKMKEKGDIPEGYSVSREKKERFSLILESASTNQTSMYLCASSRQGYTEAFFGQGTRLTVV.

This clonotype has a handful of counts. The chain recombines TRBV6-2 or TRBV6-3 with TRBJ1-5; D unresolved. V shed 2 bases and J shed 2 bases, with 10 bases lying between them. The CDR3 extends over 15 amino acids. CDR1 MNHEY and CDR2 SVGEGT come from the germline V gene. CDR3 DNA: TGTGCCAGCAGTTACGGGCGGTGGGGCAATCAGCCCCAGCATTTT. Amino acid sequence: CASSYGRWGNQPQHF.

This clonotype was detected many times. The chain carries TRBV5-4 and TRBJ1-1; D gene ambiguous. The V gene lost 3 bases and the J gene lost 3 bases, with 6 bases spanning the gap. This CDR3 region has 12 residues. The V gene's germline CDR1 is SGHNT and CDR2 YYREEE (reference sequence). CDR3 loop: CASSSQHTEAFF. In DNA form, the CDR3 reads TGTGCCAGCAGCTCCCAACACACTGAAGCTTTCTTT.

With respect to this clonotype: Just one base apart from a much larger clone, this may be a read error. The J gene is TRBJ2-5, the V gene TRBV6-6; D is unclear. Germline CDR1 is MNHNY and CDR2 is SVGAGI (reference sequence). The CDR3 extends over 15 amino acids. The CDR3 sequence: CASSYGPYIQEPQYF. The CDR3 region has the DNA TGTGCCAGCAGTTACGGGCCTTACATACAAGAGCCCCAGTACTTC.

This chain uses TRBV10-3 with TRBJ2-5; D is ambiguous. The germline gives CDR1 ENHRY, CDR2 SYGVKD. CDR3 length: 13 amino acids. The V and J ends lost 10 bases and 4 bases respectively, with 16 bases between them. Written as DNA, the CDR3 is TGTGCCACGAGGATCCCTTTGGCAGAGACCCAGTACTTC. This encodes CATRIPLAETQYF.

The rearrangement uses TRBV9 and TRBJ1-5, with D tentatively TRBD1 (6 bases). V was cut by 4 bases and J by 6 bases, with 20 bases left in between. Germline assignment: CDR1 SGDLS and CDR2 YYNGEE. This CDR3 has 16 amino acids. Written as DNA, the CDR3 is TGTGCCAGCAGCTACACTTACAGGGAGCTGGGTCAGCCCCAGCATTTT. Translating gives CASSYTYRELGQPQHF. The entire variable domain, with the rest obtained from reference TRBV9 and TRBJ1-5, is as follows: DSGVTQTPKHLITATGQRVTLRCSPRSGDLSVYWYQQSLDQGLQFLIQYYNGEERAKGNILERFSAQQFPDLHSELNLSSLELGDSALYFCASSYTYRELGQPQHFGDGTRLSIL.